These 23 T cell receptor beta chains came from one sample sequenced in a study of sequential checkpoint blockade in melanoma. The treatment was: randomized to nivolumab then ipilimumab (arm A) or the reverse (arm B). The data were produced by immunoSEQ multiplex PCR, yet TCRdb's version contains in-frame clones alone and is incomplete. The sample records about 21,000 clones, 80% to 90% being singletons. This specimen was CD8+ T cells sorted from blood (inferred from file names), taken from a patient given nivolumab and ipilimumab in sequence. These receptors were collected from a human donor with melanoma.

This chain joins TRBV7-9 and TRBJ2-1; 13 bases align to TRBD2. The CDR3 length is 16 residues. V was clipped by 6 bases and J by 8 bases; unmatched bases: 10. Germline V gene sequence: CDR1 SEHNR, CDR2 FQNEAQ (reference sequence). In nucleotides, the CDR3 is TGTGCCAGCAGTTACGGACTAGCGGGAGTCACGCATGAGCAGTTCTTC. Its protein product is CASSYGLAGVTHEQFF.

This chain links TRBV5-8 with TRBJ1-5; D is ambiguous. This CDR3 region has 16 residues. V shed 2 bases and J shed 2 bases, with 14 bases lying between them. Germline V lookup: CDR1 SGHTS, CDR2 YDEGEE. CDR3 DNA: TGTGCCAGCAGCTTTGAAGGATACAGTGGCAATCAGCCCCAGCATTTT. Translating it yields CASSFEGYSGNQPQHF.

The chain joins TRBV5-8 to TRBJ2-5; 8 bases map to TRBD2. The CDR3 totals 12 residues. Trimming at V came to 7 bases and at J to 4 bases, leaving 3 bases not matched to a gene. Looked up from germline, CDR1 is SGHTS and CDR2 is YDEGEE. The CDR3 region is CASLAGLETQYF. For the CDR3, the DNA is TGTGCCAGCCTAGCGGGTCTAGAGACCCAGTACTTC.

The V and J genes are TRBV6-6 and TRBJ1-6; TRBD1 aligns across 11 bases. CDR1 and CDR2 from the germline V gene are MNHNY and SVGAGI (reference sequence). There are 16 residues in the CDR3. The V and J ends lost 2 bases and 8 bases, in that order; junction bases with no gene match: 5. This CDR3 reads CASSYPPGQGDSPLHF. In DNA form, the CDR3 reads TGTGCCAGCAGTTACCCACCGGGACAGGGGGATTCACCCCTCCACTTT.

The count of this clone is one. The V and J genes are TRBV27 and TRBJ2-1; D might be TRBD2 (6 bases). CDR1 and CDR2 from the germline V gene are MNHEY and SMNVEV (reference sequence). V was shortened by 4 bases and J by 6 bases, with 13 bases between the two germline ends. The CDR3 is made up of 14 amino acids. The CDR3 here is CASSWAGRGNEQFF. DNA of the CDR3: TGTGCCAGCAGTTGGGCCGGGAGAGGCAATGAGCAGTTCTTC.

This clone turned up a few times. The CDR3 reads CAWNLGGGDEKLFF. DNA of the CDR3: TGTGCCTGGAATCTAGGGGGCGGAGATGAAAAACTGTTTTTT. V gene TRBV30 combines with J gene TRBJ1-4, with 7 bases aligning to TRBD1. The CDR3 is 14 amino acids. CDR1 GTSNPN and CDR2 SVGIG come from the germline V gene (reference sequence). V was clipped by 4 bases and J by 6 bases; unmatched bases: 8.

The chain is built from TRBV5-8 and TRBJ2-5; 9 nucleotides align to TRBD1. In germline, CDR1 is SGHTS, CDR2 YDEGEE. J gave up 5 bases and V 3 bases, and 8 bases lay outside the gene matches. This CDR3 is built from 15 residues. The CDR3 region is CASSYPGQGPETQYF. The CDR3 DNA follows: TGTGCCAGCAGCTACCCGGGACAGGGCCCTGAGACCCAGTACTTC. Looking up the rest from reference TRBV5-8 and TRBJ2-5 gives the full variable domain: EAGVTQSPTHLIKTRGQQATLRCSPISGHTSVYWYQQALGLGLQFLLWYDEGEERNRGNFPPRFSGRQFPNYSSELNVNALELEDSALYLCASSYPGQGPETQYFGPGTRLLVL.

The genes are TRBV9 and TRBJ2-5, with D possibly TRBD1 on 6 matching bases. The last part of the DNA fits TRBJ2-7 better; the J call may be wrong. Germline CDR1 is SGDLS and CDR2 is YYNGEE. This CDR3 has 14 residues. The DNA of the CDR3 is TGTGCCAGCAGCTCCCGGGACACACCCTACGAGCAGTACTTC. The encoded protein is CASSSRDTPYEQYF.

The chain is built from TRBV19 and TRBJ2-1; 7 nucleotides align to TRBD1. CDR1 and CDR2 from the germline V gene are LNHDA and SQIVND (reference sequence). The CDR3 covers 15 residues. V was pared by 5 bases and J by 1 base, with 5 bases of the junction left unmatched. Written as DNA, the CDR3 is TGTGCCAGTAGTCCTGGGGACAGATCCTACAATGAGCAGTTCTTC. Protein: CASSPGDRSYNEQFF.

The chain combines TRBV9 with TRBJ2-1; no firm D call. The CDR3 is made up of 13 amino acids. Germline V gene data show CDR1 as SGDLS and CDR2 as YYNGEE. V gave up 0 bases and J gave up 8 bases, with 9 bases separating them. CDR3 sequence: CASSVVPVDEQFF. The CDR3 DNA reads as TGTGCCAGCAGCGTAGTCCCTGTTGATGAGCAGTTCTTC. Filled out from reference TRBV9 and TRBJ2-1, the complete variable domain reads DSGVTQTPKHLITATGQRVTLRCSPRSGDLSVYWYQQSLDQGLQFLIQYYNGEERAKGNILERFSAQQFPDLHSELNLSSLELGDSALYFCASSVVPVDEQFFGPGTRLTVL.

The gene calls are TRBV6-5 and TRBJ1-5; weak D call: TRBD1 (6 bases). With 6 bases removed from V and 2 bases from J, the gap between germline ends came to 11 bases. The germline V gene encodes CDR1 MNHEY and CDR2 SVGAGI. This CDR3 has 14 residues. The CDR3 is CASRIGQRNQPQHF. The CDR3 bases are TGTGCCAGCAGGATCGGACAGCGCAATCAGCCCCAGCATTTT.

On this clone itself: Germline is not matched at one junction end, which may reflect a read error. Distinct nucleotide sequences in the sample also encode this CDR3. The chain uses TRBV19 and TRBJ2-7; unclear D gene. CDR1 is LNHDA, CDR2 SQIVND, per germline (reference sequence). The CDR3 contains 15 residues. CDR3 amino acids: CASSTRHGRSYEQYF. The CDR3 DNA follows: TGCGCCAGTAGTACCAGACACGGCCGTTCCTACGAGCAGTACTTC.

A few counts support this clone. J is TRBJ2-2 and V is TRBV10-1; maybe TRBD2 (6 bases). The CDR3 contains 18 residues. Germline V lookup: CDR1 WNHNN, CDR2 SYGVQD (reference sequence). V was shortened by 2 bases and J by 3 bases, with 19 bases between the two germline ends. The CDR3 DNA follows: TGCGCCAGCAGTGAGAACCGGCTCGGTTGGGGGGACACCGGGGAGCTGTTTTTT. Amino acid sequence: CASSENRLGWGDTGELFF.

The V gene is TRBV9, the J gene TRBJ2-1; TRBD2 aligns across 7 bases. The germline gives CDR1 SGDLS, CDR2 YYNGEE. Trimming cost V 4 bases and J 4 bases; bases outside gene matches: 5. The CDR3 length is 14 residues. The CDR3 spells CASSPAAGYNEQFF. CDR3 DNA sequence: TGTGCCAGCAGCCCCGCAGCGGGGTACAATGAGCAGTTCTTC. Drawing the rest from reference TRBV9 and TRBJ2-1, the complete variable domain is DSGVTQTPKHLITATGQRVTLRCSPRSGDLSVYWYQQSLDQGLQFLIQYYNGEERAKGNILERFSAQQFPDLHSELNLSSLELGDSALYFCASSPAAGYNEQFFGPGTRLTVL.

This chain connects TRBV7-9 to TRBJ2-7; weak D call: TRBD2 (5 bases). The CDR3 covers 14 residues. Trimming left V 0 bases short and J 2 bases short, with 8 bases between. Germline V CDR1 and CDR2: SEHNR, FQNEAQ (reference sequence). CDR3 loop: CASSLAGEAYEQYF. CDR3 nucleotides: TGTGCCAGCAGCTTAGCGGGAGAGGCCTACGAGCAGTACTTC.

The rearrangement links TRBV28 to TRBJ2-4; D is perhaps TRBD1 (8 bases). From germline, CDR1 is MDHEN and CDR2 SYDVKM. Trimming removed 9 bases at V and 9 bases at J, with 12 bases between. The CDR3 has 11 residues. CDR3: CASTGGGIQYF. CDR3 bases: TGTGCCAGTACAGGGGGGGGCATTCAGTACTTC.

This chain links TRBV27 with TRBJ2-2; D is perhaps TRBD1 (5 bases). The CDR3 is made up of 14 amino acids. V dropped 8 bases and J dropped 6 bases, with 16 bases sitting between them. Germline CDR1 reads MNHEY; CDR2 reads SMNVEV (reference sequence). Written as DNA, the CDR3 is TGTGCCAGCTGTCCAGCCAGGGTGGCCGGGGAGCTGTTTTTT. Its protein product is CASCPARVAGELFF.

The chain is built from TRBV9 and TRBJ2-1; D is possibly TRBD1 (5 bases). CDR3 length: 14 residues. V was cut by 0 bases and J by 4 bases, with 8 bases left in between. The germline CDR1 and CDR2 sequences are SGDLS and YYNGEE. The CDR3 DNA is TGTGCCAGCAGCGTAGAGACAGTTTACAATGAGCAGTTCTTC. Translating gives CASSVETVYNEQFF.

The chain uses TRBV6-6 and TRBJ2-7, with TRBD2 matching 11 bases. The germline V gene has CDR1 MNHNY and CDR2 SVGAGI (reference sequence). With 5 bases clipped from V and 5 bases from J, the junction kept 8 bases outside the gene matches. There are 15 residues in the CDR3. Here the CDR3 reads CASSPLAGGSHEQYF. Here the CDR3 DNA reads TGTGCCAGCAGTCCCCTAGCGGGAGGTTCCCACGAGCAGTACTTC.

This CDR3 reads CASSAQPGTGGLNTEAFF. The CDR3, as DNA: TGTGCCAGCAGCGCCCAACCCGGGACAGGGGGCTTGAACACTGAAGCTTTCTTT. This chain joins TRBV9 and TRBJ1-1; 12 bases map to TRBD1. CDR1 is SGDLS and CDR2 is YYNGEE in the germline V gene. J gave up 0 bases and V 3 bases, and 9 bases lay outside the gene matches. The CDR3 has 18 amino acids.

The rearrangement joins TRBV11-2 to TRBJ2-3, with 7 bases fitting TRBD2. Trimming removed 5 bases from V and 0 bases from J; junction bases left unmatched: 2. Per the germline V gene, CDR1 is SGHAT and CDR2 is FQNNGV. The CDR3 loop spans 14 amino acids. CDR3 coding DNA: TGTGCCAGCAGCCGCGGGAGTAGCACAGATACGCAGTATTTT. This encodes CASSRGSSTDTQYF.

The chain is built from TRBV11-2 and TRBJ2-7; 9 bases agree with TRBD1. V gave up 5 bases and J gave up 8 bases; unmatched junction bases: 16. Looked up from germline, CDR1 is SGHAT and CDR2 is FQNNGV. This CDR3 has 16 amino acids. CDR3 protein: CASSLPGGQGLYQQYF. The CDR3 DNA reads TGTGCCAGCAGCCTCCCGGGGGGACAGGGCCTTTACCAGCAGTACTTC.

The chain couples TRBV7-8 to TRBJ2-3; the match to TRBD2 covers 9 bases. V shed 3 bases, J shed 4 bases, and the junction held 8 bases outside the gene matches. From germline, CDR1 is SGHVS and CDR2 FQNEAQ. The length of the CDR3 is 16 residues. The CDR3 nucleotides read TGTGCCAGCAGCTTGAGTCTAGCGGGGAGGTCAGATACGCAGTATTTT. This gives the protein CASSLSLAGRSDTQYF.